Presented here are 23 T cell receptor beta chains from one specimen sequenced in a study of regulatory and conventional T cells in breast cancer. One entry per CDR3 protein results from TCRdb running MiXCR on the PCR reads. The profile shows some 16,000 distinct CDR3 sequences, 25% to 40% of them singletons. What was sequenced was conventional T cells from blood. All receptors come from a female donor in good health.

This clonotype came up a few times. In nucleotides, the CDR3 is TGCGCCAGCAGTTTACGATATGCGTCCAGGGGAGAGACTGAAGCTTTCTTT. It specifies CASSLRYASRGETEAFF. This sequence joins TRBV5-1 and TRBJ1-1, with a tentative D call TRBD1 (6 bases). From germline, CDR1 is SGHRS and CDR2 YFSETQ. The CDR3 runs 17 residues. Trimming removed 5 bases from V and 5 bases from J, with 25 bases in between.

This chain's CDR3 is CASSQERTGGRDTQYF. The CDR3 DNA reads as TGTGCCAGCAGCCAAGAAAGGACAGGGGGCAGAGATACGCAGTATTTT. The chain links TRBV3-1 to TRBJ2-3, with 11 bases that match TRBD1. The junction had 4 bases not matched to a gene; V was cut back by 0 bases and J by 5 bases. Germline assignment: CDR1 LGHDT and CDR2 YNNKEL (reference sequence). CDR3 length: 16 amino acids.

J is TRBJ2-1 and V is TRBV4-1; no clear D gene. Trimming pared 1 base from V and 4 bases from J, leaving 14 bases between. Per the germline V gene, CDR1 is MGHRA and CDR2 is YSYEKL. CDR3 length: 16 residues. CDR3 loop: CASSQGPGSAYNEQFF. The CDR3 DNA is TGCGCCAGCAGCCAAGGACCCGGGTCGGCATACAATGAGCAGTTCTTC.

This clonotype occurred many times. The chain couples TRBV12-3 or TRBV12-4 to TRBJ2-7; TRBD2 matches 11 bases. This CDR3 has 16 amino acids. Trimming at V came to 3 bases and at J to 5 bases, leaving 9 bases not matched to a gene. This CDR3 is CASSLGTSGSYHEQYF. CDR3 DNA: TGTGCCAGCAGTTTGGGTACTAGCGGGAGCTACCACGAGCAGTACTTC.

The chain couples TRBV7-3 to TRBJ2-3; TRBD2 matches at 12 bases. The germline V gene encodes CDR1 SGHTA and CDR2 FQGTGA. With 8 bases clipped from V and 1 base from J, the junction kept 10 bases outside the gene matches. The CDR3 covers 17 residues. The CDR3 here is CASSLAGGSSGTDTQYF. The CDR3 DNA reads as TGTGCCAGCTCTCTAGCGGGGGGGTCCTCGGGCACAGATACGCAGTATTTT.

This clonotype was observed a few times. The chain combines TRBV14 with TRBJ2-1; 9 bases agree with TRBD1. The CDR3 consists of 16 residues. The V gene end was trimmed by 2 bases and the J gene end by 1 base; junction bases not matched to a gene: 3. The germline CDR1 and CDR2 sequences are SGHDN and FVKESK. DNA for the CDR3: TGTGCCAGCAGCCAATACAGGGGGCGATCCTACAATGAGCAGTTCTTC. Encoded protein: CASSQYRGRSYNEQFF.

Turning to this clonotype: One junction end disagrees with the germline gene, perhaps due to a read error. The chain uses TRBV6-5 and TRBJ1-2; D call uncertain. The germline V gene has CDR1 MNHEY and CDR2 SVGAGI. CDR3 size: 11 residues. The CDR3 loop is CASGPRTGRIF. DNA for the CDR3: TGTGCCAGCGGCCCCCGGACCGGACGGATTTTT.

The chain carries TRBV7-3 and TRBJ2-7, with 12 positions matching TRBD2. V gave up 5 bases and J gave up 5 bases; unmatched junction bases: 22. The germline gives CDR1 SGHTA, CDR2 FQGTGA. The CDR3 covers 20 residues. CDR3 nucleotides: TGTGCCAGCAGCCCCACCCCGCGGCTAGCGGGGGGGCAAAACGAAGACGAGCAGTACTTC. Protein product: CASSPTPRLAGGQNEDEQYF.

This clonotype came up a few times. V usage is TRBV20-1 and J usage is TRBJ2-5, with D perhaps matching TRBD1 (7 bases). Germline CDR1 and CDR2: DFQATT and SNEGSKA (reference sequence). The CDR3 runs to 17 residues. Trimming took off 3 bases at V and 0 bases at J, with 20 bases between the two ends. The DNA of the CDR3 is TGCAGTGCTAGCCCAGGGGGGACATCCCTTAACCAAGAGACCCAGTACTTC. Protein: CSASPGGTSLNQETQYF.

This clonotype has just a few counts. This chain connects TRBV20-1 to TRBJ2-1, with D tentatively TRBD2 (5 bases). The V end was cut by 1 base, the J end by 2 bases, with 12 bases between. The CDR3 is made up of 15 amino acids. CDR1 and CDR2 from the germline V gene are DFQATT and SNEGSKA (reference sequence). This chain's CDR3 is CSARVVTGTYNEQFF. CDR3 coding DNA: TGCAGTGCTAGAGTAGTTACGGGGACCTACAATGAGCAGTTCTTC.

This clonotype was detected only once. A much larger clonotype is one base distant, so this may be a read error. This sequence joins TRBV29-1 and TRBJ1-3; D gene uncertain. The germline V gene encodes CDR1 SQVTM and CDR2 ANQGSEA. The CDR3 runs to 14 residues. The V and J ends lost 5 bases and 3 bases respectively, with 14 bases between them. The CDR3 DNA sequence: TGCAGCGTTATAGGAGGTTTGAGTGGAAACACCATATATTTT. Its protein product is CSVIGGLSGNTIYF.

This chain uses TRBV12-3 or TRBV12-4 with TRBJ2-1; D uncertain. This CDR3 has 15 residues. V was cut by 3 bases and J by 1 base, with 10 bases left in between. This CDR3 is CASSLSSGSYNEQFF. The CDR3 bases are TGTGCCAGCAGTTTGTCGTCCGGGTCCTACAATGAGCAGTTCTTC.

This clonotype was seen once. V is TRBV10-2 and J is TRBJ2-5, with 7 bases lining up with TRBD1. The CDR3 covers 13 residues. Trimming cost V 6 bases and J 1 base; bases outside gene matches: 2. Germline CDR1 and CDR2: WSHSY and SAAADI. The CDR3 protein is CASRDRTQETQYF. DNA for the CDR3: TGCGCCAGCAGGGACAGGACCCAAGAGACCCAGTACTTC.

Within the sample, this clonotype is medium-sized. V gene TRBV5-5 combines with J gene TRBJ2-7, with D hard to call. Looked up from germline, CDR1 is SGHKS and CDR2 is YYEKEE (reference sequence). CDR3 length: 16 amino acids. The ends were cut back, 4 bases at V and 0 bases at J, with 17 bases in the middle. CDR3 in DNA: TGTGCCAGCAGCATTGGGGTGCTGCAAAGCTCCTACGAGCAGTACTTC. It translates to CASSIGVLQSSYEQYF.

For this clonotype: This may come from a read error, since a much larger clone is one base off. The conserved closing phenylalanine or tryptophan is absent in this CDR3, likely reflecting a read error. V is TRBV18 and J is TRBJ1-2; D is unresolved. Germline loops: CDR1 KGHSH, CDR2 LQKENI. The CDR3 sequence is 13 residues long. V lost 2 bases to trimming and J lost 8 bases, with 12 bases between them. CDR3 sequence: CASSPREGEGYTL. The CDR3 DNA reads TGTGCCAGCTCACCAAGAGAGGGCGAAGGCTACACCCTC.

This chain connects TRBV7-9 to TRBJ1-1; no clear D gene. Germline loops: CDR1 SEHNR, CDR2 FQNEAQ (reference sequence). CDR3 length: 12 residues. The V end lost 5 bases, the J end lost 11 bases, and 15 bases lay between the germline ends. The CDR3 coding sequence is TGTGCCAGCAGCGCAACCCTTTCGCGGGCTTTCTTT. Translating gives CASSATLSRAFF. Based on the CDR3 plus reference TRBV7-9 and TRBJ1-1, the full variable domain is DTGVSQNPRHKITKRGQNVTFRCDPISEHNRLYWYRQTLGQGPEFLTYFQNEAQLEKSRLLSDRFSAERPKGSFSTLEIQRTEQGDSAMYLCASSATLSRAFFGQGTRLTVV.

V is TRBV28 and J is TRBJ2-7; D might be TRBD1 (5 bases). This CDR3 is built from 12 residues. Trimming took off 8 bases at V and 9 bases at J, with 17 bases between the two ends. Germline CDR1 and CDR2: MDHEN and SYDVKM. This CDR3 reads CASRKQATGQYF. DNA for the CDR3: TGTGCCAGCCGAAAACAGGCCACTGGGCAGTACTTC. Together with reference TRBV28 and TRBJ2-7, the CDR3 gives the full variable domain: DVKVTQSSRYLVKRTGEKVFLECVQDMDHENMFWYRQDPGLGLRLIYFSYDVKMKEKGDIPEGYSVSREKKERFSLILESASTNQTSMYLCASRKQATGQYFGPGTRLTVT.

The table lists this clonotype with a few counts. Here the CDR3 DNA reads TGTGCCAGCAGTTACTCGACACAGGAGCGGGAGGGGCGCGAGCAGTACTTC. It specifies CASSYSTQEREGREQYF. V is TRBV6-6 and J is TRBJ2-7, with 10 nucleotides matching TRBD2. V dropped 0 bases and J dropped 6; count of bases not matched to a gene: 11. Germline CDR1 reads MNHNY; CDR2 reads SVGAGI (reference sequence). This CDR3 comprises 17 residues.

This clonotype turned up a few times. This chain uses TRBV7-8 with TRBJ1-1, with D possibly being TRBD1 (6 bases). The length of the CDR3 is 16 residues. Germline loops: CDR1 SGHVS, CDR2 FQNEAQ. Trimming stripped 5 bases from V and 3 bases from J, with 19 bases between. DNA of the CDR3: TGTGCCAGCAGCCGATACCGCATGGGGGCCTACACTGAAGCTTTCTTT. Protein sequence: CASSRYRMGAYTEAFF.

Concerning this clonotype: One junction end does not reproduce the germline sequence, and a read error may be involved. The V and J genes are TRBV7-9 and TRBJ2-1; D is undetermined. In germline, CDR1 is SEHNR, CDR2 FQNEAQ (reference sequence). This CDR3 spans 16 amino acids. CDR3 sequence reads: CASRSFVESSCNEQFF. For the CDR3, the DNA is TGTGCCAGCCGATCCTTCGTAGAGAGCTCCTGCAATGAGCAGTTCTTC. The full variable domain, completed using reference TRBV7-9 and TRBJ2-1, is DTGVSQNPRHKITKRGQNVTFRCDPISEHNRLYWYRQTLGQGPEFLTYFQNEAQLEKSRLLSDRFSAERPKGSFSTLEIQRTEQGDSAMYLCASRSFVESSCNEQFFGPGTRLTVL.

Sample share makes this clonotype medium-sized. This chain links TRBV5-1 with TRBJ2-3, with D maybe TRBD2 (6 bases). The V end lost 0 bases, the J end lost 0 bases, and 11 bases lay between the germline ends. This CDR3 has 16 amino acids. CDR1 is SGHRS and CDR2 is YFSETQ in the germline V gene. The CDR3 nucleotides read TGCGCCAGCAGCTTGGTTCTAGCGACTAGCACAGATACGCAGTATTTT. Translation: CASSLVLATSTDTQYF.

The rearrangement uses TRBV5-1 and TRBJ1-1, with 10 bases that match TRBD1. The J segment lost 10 bases and the V segment lost 3 bases, leaving 9 bases of the junction unmatched. From germline, CDR1 is SGHRS and CDR2 YFSETQ. The CDR3 is 14 residues long. CDR3 sequence: CASSYTPGQGLAFF. CDR3 nucleotide sequence: TGCGCCAGCAGCTATACACCGGGACAGGGGCTAGCTTTCTTT.

A word on this clonotype: The final CDR3 position lacks the conserved phenylalanine or tryptophan, pointing to a likely read error. The chain recombines TRBV7-9 with TRBJ2-5; D remains ambiguous. Germline-derived CDR1 and CDR2 are SEHNR and FQNEAQ (reference sequence). Deletions cut 2 bases from V and 5 bases from J, with 15 bases between. There are 15 residues in the CDR3. The CDR3 loop is CASSLSDHLEETQYY. The CDR3 DNA sequence: TGTGCCAGCAGCTTAAGTGACCACCTAGAGGAGACCCAGTACTAC.